The subject of this entry is one T cell receptor (beta chain). This specimen belongs to a study of blood T cell repertoires in COVID-19. The wider study: The study drew acute and convalescent COVID-19 samples from the United States, Italy and Spain. Sample material is recorded as cDNA or gDNA derived from T cells, B-cell-depleted T cells, or PBMCs.

In the authors' workflow: Reference gene primer amplification in the assay estimated nucleated cell counts. The table came from immunoSEQ multiplex PCR; TCRdb's copy has only in-frame clones and leaves some out. V and J calls and clone size follow that table, whereas D and trimming were derived from the DNA. The sample lists 60,000 to 90,000 clones, 87% occurring once. The CDR3 consists of 15 residues. Germline V gives CDR1 SGHTA, CDR2 FQGTGA. The V segment lost 5 bases and the J segment 7 bases; nucleotides outside the gene matches: 4. The V call is TRBV7-3, the J call TRBJ2-1; 14 bases align to TRBD2. The sequence was collected from a woman of 80 years or more with active or convalescent COVID-19. Sequenced: peripheral blood. The CDR3 DNA is TGTGCCAGCAGCCCCGGGACTAGCGGGGGAAATGAGCAGTTCTTC. It specifies CASSPGTSGGNEQFF. Full variable domain (rest looked up from reference TRBV7-3 and TRBJ2-1): GAGVSQTPSNKVTEKGKYVELRCDPISGHTALYWYRQSLGQGPEFLIYFQGTGAADDSGLPNDRFFAVRPEGSVSTLKIQRTERGDSAVYLCASSPGTSGGNEQFFGPGTRLTVL.